The 24 T cell receptor beta chains presented below share a single source sample, sequenced in a study of shared clonotypes between healthy human individuals. Profiling relied on immunoSEQ multiplex PCR, and the TCRdb table lists in-frame clones only, not all of them. This table has roughly 770,000 clones, around 96% appearing once. CD45RO-negative, CCR7-selected cells formed the naive CD8 fraction, which excluded terminally differentiated effector memory CD45RA+ cells. The specimen sequenced was naive CD8+ T cells sorted from blood. These receptors all come from a man aged 25 to 45 in good health.

The rearrangement uses TRBV29-1 and TRBJ2-3; weak D call: TRBD1 (6 bases). Germline CDR1 and CDR2: SQVTM and ANQGSEA. With 6 bases removed from V and 2 bases from J, the gap between germline ends came to 12 bases. The CDR3 runs 13 residues. CDR3: CSVWGHNTDTQYF. The CDR3, as DNA: TGCAGCGTCTGGGGACATAACACAGATACGCAGTATTTT.

This chain connects TRBV30 to TRBJ2-4; D is ambiguous. This CDR3 comprises 12 residues. V was clipped by 0 bases and J by 11 bases, with 11 bases between them. The germline V gene has CDR1 GTSNPN and CDR2 SVGIG (reference sequence). The CDR3 bases are TGTGCCTGGAGTGTTCAGTGGTACGTTCAGTACTTC. It codes for CAWSVQWYVQYF.

This sequence joins TRBV7-3 and TRBJ2-1; 14 bases fit TRBD2. The CDR3 has 17 residues. Trimming at V came to 5 bases and at J to 8 bases, leaving 11 bases not matched to a gene. Germline CDR1 and CDR2: SGHTA and FQGTGA. CDR3 sequence (DNA): TGTGCCAGCAGCCAAGGGACTAGCGGGAGTTCGCATGATGAGCAGTTCTTC. Translation: CASSQGTSGSSHDEQFF.

This chain uses TRBV4-1 with TRBJ2-7; D tentatively fits TRBD1 or TRBD2 (5 bases each). The V gene's germline CDR1 is MGHRA and CDR2 YSYEKL. V was cut by 2 bases and J by 1 base, with 15 bases left in between. The CDR3 has 16 amino acids. DNA of the CDR3: TGCGCCAGCAGCCAAACTCCGGGACGGACATCCTACGAGCAGTACTTC. Translation: CASSQTPGRTSYEQYF.

The chain recombines TRBV7-9 with TRBJ2-5; no reliable D call. The CDR3 extends over 16 amino acids. V was cut by 2 bases and J by 1 base, with 14 bases left in between. Germline V gene sequence: CDR1 SEHNR, CDR2 FQNEAQ (reference sequence). CDR3 loop: CASSLPIGDRQETQYF. The CDR3 nucleotides are TGTGCCAGCAGCTTACCTATTGGCGATCGCCAAGAGACCCAGTACTTC.

This clone appeared once. The chain is built from TRBV28 and TRBJ2-2; possible D gene TRBD1, 5 bases. V was cut by 5 bases and J by 2 bases, with 15 bases left in between. The CDR3 has 16 amino acids. Germline CDR1 and CDR2: MDHEN and SYDVKM. The CDR3 is CASSPTAGINTGELFF. The CDR3 DNA reads TGTGCCAGCAGTCCGACCGCAGGGATTAACACCGGGGAGCTGTTTTTT.

The table lists this clone with a few counts. The gene calls are TRBV4-1 and TRBJ2-7; D is unclear. This CDR3 is 14 amino acids long. The ends were cut back, 1 base at V and 1 base at J, with 8 bases in the middle. Germline V CDR1 and CDR2: MGHRA, YSYEKL. CDR3 in amino acids: CASSQGESSYEQYF. CDR3 DNA sequence: TGCGCCAGCAGCCAAGGGGAATCTTCCTACGAGCAGTACTTC.

The chain employs TRBV6-6 and TRBJ1-1, with a possible D match to TRBD1 (5 bases). The germline V gene encodes CDR1 MNHNY and CDR2 SVGAGI (reference sequence). The CDR3 sequence is 16 residues long. Trimming shortened V by 2 bases and J by 1 base, and 14 bases separated the two germline ends. CDR3 DNA sequence: TGTGCCAGCAGTTACCCTGCGCGGGGCAGGAACACTGAAGCTTTCTTT. Translation gives CASSYPARGRNTEAFF.

The V call is TRBV12-5, the J call TRBJ1-1; 9 bases match TRBD1. Per the germline V gene, CDR1 is LGHNT and CDR2 is FRNRAP. This CDR3 spans 14 amino acids. V lost 7 bases to trimming and J lost 5 bases; unmatched junction nucleotides: 8. In DNA, the CDR3 is TGTGCTAGTGCAACTGGGACAGGGAGGACTGAAGCTTTCTTT. This sequence encodes CASATGTGRTEAFF.

The V call is TRBV6-1, the J call TRBJ1-4; 7 bases agree with TRBD1. CDR3 length: 15 residues. The germline CDR1 and CDR2 sequences are MNHNS and SASEGT. J was trimmed by 5 bases and V by 5 bases; bases with no gene match: 8. CDR3 in DNA: TGTGCCAGCAGTTTGGCTGGGACAGCAAATGAAAAACTGTTTTTT. Encoded protein: CASSLAGTANEKLFF.

This chain uses TRBV4-3 with TRBJ2-3; no definite D call. Deletions cut 0 bases from V and 6 bases from J, with 13 bases between. CDR1 is LGHNA, CDR2 YSLEER, per germline. The length of the CDR3 is 15 residues. CDR3 amino acids: CASSQESLLLDTQYF. For the CDR3, the DNA is TGCGCCAGCAGCCAAGAGAGCCTCCTACTGGATACGCAGTATTTT.

This sequence joins TRBV4-1 and TRBJ2-7; TRBD1 aligns across 9 bases. This CDR3 spans 15 amino acids. The germline V gene encodes CDR1 MGHRA and CDR2 YSYEKL. J gave up 1 base and V 3 bases, and 4 bases lay outside the gene matches. The CDR3 coding sequence is TGCGCCAGCAGCCACTCCGGGACAGGGTCCTACGAGCAGTACTTC. Translated: CASSHSGTGSYEQYF.

The gene calls are TRBV7-2 and TRBJ1-2, with D hard to call. The CDR3 has 13 residues. Germline V gene lookup returns CDR1 SGHTA and CDR2 FQGNSA. Trimming took off 4 bases at V and 3 bases at J, with 9 bases between the two ends. The CDR3 loop reads CASSSGNDYGYTF. The CDR3 region has the DNA TGTGCCAGCAGCTCCGGGAACGACTATGGCTACACCTTC.

This chain joins TRBV19 and TRBJ1-1, with 8 bases lining up with TRBD1. There are 13 residues in the CDR3. Unmatched junction bases numbered 8, after V lost 3 bases and J lost 11 bases. Germline-derived CDR1 and CDR2 are LNHDA and SQIVND (reference sequence). CDR3 loop: CASSIGRGLGAFF. The CDR3 DNA follows: TGTGCCAGTAGTATTGGCAGGGGGCTAGGCGCTTTCTTT.

This rearrangement joins TRBV6-5 to TRBJ1-2, with D tentatively TRBD1 (6 bases). V dropped 0 bases and J dropped 3 bases, with 11 bases sitting between them. The CDR3 totals 15 residues. Germline V lookup: CDR1 MNHEY, CDR2 SVGAGI. Here the CDR3 DNA reads TGTGCCAGCAGTTACTCGAGTCCAGGGGACTATGGCTACACCTTC. It specifies CASSYSSPGDYGYTF.

This sequence joins TRBV18 and TRBJ2-1; D is unresolved. From germline, CDR1 is KGHSH and CDR2 LQKENI. Between the trimmed V and J ends, which lost 2 bases and 8 bases, there was a span of 28 bases. This CDR3 spans 19 amino acids. The CDR3 sequence is CASSPLASGKSAAVHEQFF. Here the CDR3 DNA reads TGTGCCAGCTCACCATTAGCCTCCGGAAAAAGCGCGGCCGTTCATGAGCAGTTCTTC.

The chain is built from TRBV27 and TRBJ2-7, with TRBD1 matching over 7 bases. The germline V gene encodes CDR1 MNHEY and CDR2 SMNVEV (reference sequence). Losses at the gene ends were 2 bases for V and 3 bases for J; bases not matched to a gene: 4. The CDR3 sequence is 14 residues long. The CDR3: CASSLDPGGYEQYF. The CDR3 nucleotides read TGTGCCAGCAGTTTAGATCCAGGGGGCTACGAGCAGTACTTC.

The chain has TRBV15 and TRBJ2-1; D not certain. V lost 0 bases and J lost 9, with 12 bases in between. The CDR3 is 14 amino acids. Germline values: CDR1 LNHNV, CDR2 YYDKDF (reference sequence). The CDR3 sequence: CATSRDDSSVEQFF. CDR3 nucleotides: TGTGCCACCAGCAGAGACGATAGTTCAGTTGAGCAGTTCTTC.

The rearrangement links TRBV27 to TRBJ2-2; D not certain. The CDR3 is 16 residues long. Between the trimmed V and J ends, which lost 3 bases and 9 bases, there was a span of 20 bases. The germline V gene has CDR1 MNHEY and CDR2 SMNVEV (reference sequence). CDR3 coding DNA: TGTGCCAGCAGTTTGCCTCCGGGTCCGCGGCCGAGGGAGCTGTTTTTT. It codes for CASSLPPGPRPRELFF.

This chain links TRBV27 with TRBJ2-7; D may be TRBD2 (5 bases). This CDR3 has 18 amino acids. The ends were cut back, 0 bases at V and 3 bases at J, with 21 bases in the middle. CDR1 is MNHEY, CDR2 SMNVEV, per germline (reference sequence). CDR3 sequence reads: CASSLSSRGYRNYYEQYF. The CDR3 bases are TGTGCCAGCAGTTTATCAAGCAGAGGGTATCGTAACTACTACGAGCAGTACTTC.

With regard to this clone: The junction does not match germline at one end; this may be a read error. The chain combines TRBV11-2 with TRBJ1-2; D gene ambiguous. CDR1 is SGHAT, CDR2 FQNNGV, per germline. This CDR3 spans 12 amino acids. In DNA form, the CDR3 reads TGTGCCAGCAGGTCACAACGCGAGGGAGAAGCCTTC. Residues: CASRSQREGEAF.

The rearrangement uses TRBV7-9 and TRBJ2-1, with 8 bases identical to TRBD2. The germline CDR1 and CDR2 sequences are SEHNR and FQNEAQ (reference sequence). This CDR3 region has 15 residues. V trimming: 5 bases; J trimming: 3 bases; junction bases outside the gene matches: 6. The CDR3 here is CASSTQGLGYNEQFF. CDR3 nucleotide sequence: TGTGCCAGCAGCACGCAGGGACTAGGCTACAATGAGCAGTTCTTC. Full variable domain (outside the CDR3, taken from reference TRBV7-9 and TRBJ2-1): DTGVSQNPRHKITKRGQNVTFRCDPISEHNRLYWYRQTLGQGPEFLTYFQNEAQLEKSRLLSDRFSAERPKGSFSTLEIQRTEQGDSAMYLCASSTQGLGYNEQFFGPGTRLTVL.

The chain couples TRBV18 to TRBJ2-7; the D gene is possibly TRBD1 (6 bases). With 6 bases removed from V and 5 bases from J, the gap between germline ends came to 14 bases. The CDR3 is made up of 13 amino acids. Looked up from germline, CDR1 is KGHSH and CDR2 is LQKENI. Written as DNA, the CDR3 is TGTGCCAGCTCGCCAAACAGGGTCGACGAGCAGTACTTC. Its translation: CASSPNRVDEQYF. Full variable domain (missing parts from reference TRBV18 and TRBJ2-7): NAGVMQNPRHLVRRRGQEARLRCSPMKGHSHVYWYRQLPEEGLKFMVYLQKENIIDESGMPKERFSAEFPKEGPSILRIQQVVRGDSAAYFCASSPNRVDEQYFGPGTRLTVT.

This chain links TRBV7-6 with TRBJ2-1; possibly TRBD2 for D (5 bases). CDR1 is SGHVS, CDR2 FNYEAQ, per germline. V lost 0 bases, J lost 7 bases, and 16 bases lay in between. The CDR3 is made up of 16 amino acids. CDR3 sequence reads: CASSLALRGSGNEQFF. CDR3 coding DNA: TGTGCCAGCAGCTTAGCGCTTCGGGGTTCGGGGAATGAGCAGTTCTTC.